Reported below is one TCR beta chain. Clones were read by immunoSEQ multiplex PCR, and TCRdb kept only the in-frame ones, dropping some. The sample contains 100,000 to 150,000 clones, about four fifths of which appear only once. This sample was taken from a study of radiation and T cells in renal cell carcinoma. Described time point: blood 2 weeks post-SBRT. The treatment: 15 Gy SBRT to primary tumor, nephrectomy 4 weeks later. This CDR3 spans 11 amino acids. Looked up from germline, CDR1 is SNHLY and CDR2 is FYNNEI. Trimming left V 6 bases short and J 8 bases short, with 10 bases between. Material: blood, obtained from a patient whose treatment included radiotherapy and nephrectomy. J is TRBJ1-2 and V is TRBV2, with D tentatively TRBD1 (5 bases). The TCR comes from a man aged 50-59 years with renal cell carcinoma. The CDR3 bases are TGTGCCAGCAGCCAGGGTCTGGGCTACACCTTC. Its translation is CASSQGLGYTF.